This T cell receptor (beta chain) was sequenced in a study of blood T cell repertoires in COVID-19. Some clones are missing from TCRdb's copy, which holds only in-frame ones; the method was immunoSEQ multiplex PCR. This sample yields roughly 140,000 clones, of which more than 80% are seen a single time; just under 9% belongs to the top ten. Germline V gene lookup returns CDR1 SGHTA and CDR2 FQGNSA. The CDR3 extends over 16 amino acids. The junction had 5 bases not matched to a gene; V was cut back by 4 bases and J by 0 bases. This rearrangement joins TRBV7-2 to TRBJ2-2, with 7 bases identical to TRBD2. The sequenced sample consisted of peripheral blood. This TCR was sampled from an elderly woman in a cohort sampled during active or convalescent COVID-19. CDR3 nucleotides: TGTGCCAGCAGCTCGGGGAGGGCCGCGAACACCGGGGAGCTGTTTTTT. It is translated as CASSSGRAANTGELFF.